Listed below are T cell receptor beta chains from one sample, sequenced in a study of T cells after yellow fever vaccination. TCRdb re-called the 5' RACE reads with MiXCR, one entry per CDR3 protein. This table has 280,000 or so distinct CDR3 sequences, 8.5% to 10% appearing once. The sample here was CD4+ T cells sorted from PBMCs, taken 5 days after the yellow fever booster vaccination. These receptors all come from a young man who received the YFV17D yellow fever vaccine. CDR3s include the opening cysteine and the closing phenylalanine or tryptophan. The D gene is left open where the match is weak. Size is omitted from some rows. Given values are once, few, many or a class for expanded clones.

clone size: few; V gene: TRBV30; D gene: .; J gene: TRBJ2-1; CDR3 DNA: TGTGCCTGGAGCACGGGGGAATACAATGAGCAGTTCTTC; CDR3 protein: CAWSTGEYNEQFF
clone size: few; V gene: TRBV5-1; D gene: .; J gene: TRBJ2-3; CDR3 DNA: TGCGCCAGCAGTTATGCTAGCTTGGATACGCAGTATTTT; CDR3 protein: CASSYASLDTQYF
clone size: .; V gene: TRBV12-3/TRBV12-4; D gene: .; J gene: TRBJ2-1; CDR3 DNA: TGTGCCAGCAGATTCGGGGGGCGGGGGAGTGAGCAGTTCTTC; CDR3 protein: CASRFGGRGSEQFF
clone size: .; V gene: TRBV5-1; D gene: TRBD1; J gene: TRBJ2-7; CDR3 DNA: TGCGCCAGCAGCTCATTACGGGACAGGGGTCCCTACGAGCAGTACTTC; CDR3 protein: CASSSLRDRGPYEQYF
clone size: many; V gene: TRBV12-3/TRBV12-4; D gene: TRBD2; J gene: TRBJ2-3; CDR3 DNA: TGTGCCAGCAGTTTGTACGGCGGGGGGCGCACAGATACGCAGTATTTT; CDR3 protein: CASSLYGGGRTDTQYF
clone size: many; V gene: TRBV10-2; D gene: TRBD1; J gene: TRBJ2-2; CDR3 DNA: TGCGCCAGCAGACCGACAGGGACCACCGGGGAGCTGTTTTTT; CDR3 protein: CASRPTGTTGELFF
clone size: few; V gene: TRBV5-4; D gene: TRBD1; J gene: TRBJ2-5; CDR3 DNA: TGTGCCAGCAGCCGAGCCCGGACAGGGGTTATGGTCGAAGGGGAGACCCAGTACTTC; CDR3 protein: CASSRARTGVMVEGETQYF
clone size: .; V gene: TRBV3-1; D gene: .; J gene: TRBJ2-7; CDR3 DNA: TGTGCCAGCAGCCCGAATGGGGCAGTGCCCTACGAGCAGTACTTC; CDR3 protein: CASSPNGAVPYEQYF
clone size: few; V gene: TRBV7-2; D gene: TRBD2; J gene: TRBJ2-3; CDR3 DNA: TGTGCCAGCAGCTCCGGGACTATTAGCACAGATACGCAGTATTTT; CDR3 protein: CASSSGTISTDTQYF
clone size: .; V gene: TRBV7-2; D gene: .; J gene: TRBJ1-2; CDR3 DNA: TGTGCCAGCAGCTTAGAGGCGGGCTGGGGTGGCTACACCTTC; CDR3 protein: CASSLEAGWGGYTF
clone size: many; V gene: TRBV4-2; D gene: TRBD2; J gene: TRBJ2-3; CDR3 DNA: TGTGCCAGCAGCCAAGATCTGTCTAGCGGGGGGCAATTAGATACGCAGTATTTT; CDR3 protein: CASSQDLSSGGQLDTQYF
clone size: many; V gene: TRBV6-5; D gene: .; J gene: TRBJ2-1; CDR3 DNA: TGTGCCAGCAGACGCGGGGGCCCCCCTGGGAATGAGCAGTTCTTC; CDR3 protein: CASRRGGPPGNEQFF
clone size: .; V gene: TRBV6-2/TRBV6-3; D gene: .; J gene: TRBJ1-5; CDR3 DNA: TGTGCCAGCGGCCCACGGGACGCCGCCAATCAGCCCCAGCATTTT; CDR3 protein: CASGPRDAANQPQHF
clone size: few; V gene: TRBV20-1; D gene: TRBD1; J gene: TRBJ2-3; CDR3 DNA: TGCAGTAAAACAGGGGTAGGGACAGATACGCAGTATTTT; CDR3 protein: CSKTGVGTDTQYF
clone size: many; V gene: TRBV20-1; D gene: TRBD2; J gene: TRBJ2-1; CDR3 DNA: TGCAGTGCTAGACGGGGGAGGGATGAGCAGTTCTTC; CDR3 protein: CSARRGRDEQFF
clone size: .; V gene: TRBV12-5; D gene: TRBD1; J gene: TRBJ2-3; CDR3 DNA: TGTGCTAGTGGTTCTCCTCGGGACAGGCCTACAGATACGCAGTATTTT; CDR3 protein: CASGSPRDRPTDTQYF
clone size: .; V gene: TRBV11-2; D gene: .; J gene: TRBJ1-4; CDR3 DNA: TGTGCCAGCAGCCGTACCAGGGGAATTAACGAAAAACTGTTTTTT; CDR3 protein: CASSRTRGINEKLFF
clone size: .; V gene: TRBV20-1; D gene: TRBD1; J gene: TRBJ2-1; CDR3 DNA: TGCAGTGTCCGGACAGGGCGGGATGAGCAGTTCTTC; CDR3 protein: CSVRTGRDEQFF
clone size: few; V gene: TRBV6-6; D gene: TRBD1; J gene: TRBJ1-6; CDR3 DNA: TGTGCCAGCAGTTTGGGGGGACAGGGGGCGTATTCACCCCTCCACTTT; CDR3 protein: CASSLGGQGAYSPLHF
clone size: few; V gene: TRBV7-3; D gene: .; J gene: TRBJ1-1; CDR3 DNA: TGTGCCAGCAGCCCATCGTCGATGAACACTGAAGCTTTCTTT; CDR3 protein: CASSPSSMNTEAFF
clone size: .; V gene: TRBV5-1; D gene: .; J gene: TRBJ2-6; CDR3 DNA: TGCGCCAGCAGCCCAGTAGCTGGGGCCAACGTCCTGACTTTC; CDR3 protein: CASSPVAGANVLTF
clone size: many; V gene: TRBV4-3; D gene: .; J gene: TRBJ1-3; CDR3 DNA: TGCGCCAGCAGCCAAGACACCGCCGCTGATGGAAACACCATATATTTT; CDR3 protein: CASSQDTAADGNTIYF
clone size: .; V gene: TRBV3-1; D gene: .; J gene: TRBJ2-1; CDR3 DNA: TGTGCCAGCAGCCAAGATTTGGGGGTCCCTTTCAATGAGCAGTTCTTC; CDR3 protein: CASSQDLGVPFNEQFF
clone size: .; V gene: TRBV7-6; D gene: .; J gene: TRBJ1-1; CDR3 DNA: TGTGCCAGCAGCTTAGTCCGGGGGACTTTGAACACTGAAGCTTTCTTT; CDR3 protein: CASSLVRGTLNTEAFF
clone size: many; V gene: TRBV11-2; D gene: .; J gene: TRBJ2-1; CDR3 DNA: TGTGCCAGCAGCTTAGCCGGGGGAGCCTACAATGAGCAGTTCTTC; CDR3 protein: CASSLAGGAYNEQFF
clone size: few; V gene: TRBV6-2/TRBV6-3; D gene: TRBD2; J gene: TRBJ2-2; CDR3 DNA: TGTGCCAGCAGTTACTCGACTAGCGGGGTTCGCACCGGGGAGCTGTTTTTT; CDR3 protein: CASSYSTSGVRTGELFF
clone size: few; V gene: TRBV6-5; D gene: .; J gene: TRBJ1-5; CDR3 DNA: TGTGCCAGCAGTTATCGGGGAGGCGGTCAGCCCCAGCATTTT; CDR3 protein: CASSYRGGGQPQHF
clone size: few; V gene: TRBV4-3; D gene: .; J gene: TRBJ1-6; CDR3 DNA: TGCGCCAGCAGCCAAGGGCCTGCCGGGGATAATTCACCCCTCCACTTT; CDR3 protein: CASSQGPAGDNSPLHF
clone size: few; V gene: TRBV2; D gene: .; J gene: TRBJ2-5; CDR3 DNA: TGTGCCAGCAGTGAGGGACCTAACCAAGAGACCCAGTACTTC; CDR3 protein: CASSEGPNQETQYF